This T cell receptor beta chain stems from a study of cytomegalovirus exposure and HLA in healthy donors. General observations from the study: Cytomegalovirus-associated status was assigned to 150 to 200 TCR beta chains. The Asian-associated ancestry cluster reportedly had fewer N-insertions than the approximately 630-donor mean in a later analysis. Testing in vitro showed a few CMV-associated chains specific for CMV antigens.

For this clone: The antigen is not known.

PCR was performed using 60 Vbeta and 13 Jbeta primers. This table comes from immunoSEQ multiplex PCR, and its TCRdb copy is limited to in-frame clones, with some not included. The table lists about 92,000 clones, approximately 85% of them singletons, with 5.5% to 6.5% in the top ten. The sequencing input was PBMCs. The TCR was taken from a woman under 30 in good health and CMV-seropositive.

The CDR3 sequence is CASSQGQGASGYTF. The CDR3 DNA reads as TGCGCCAGCAGCCAAGGACAGGGGGCGAGCGGCTACACCTTC. V gene TRBV4-1 combines with J gene TRBJ1-2, with 10 bases fitting TRBD1. In germline, CDR1 is MGHRA, CDR2 YSYEKL. The CDR3 totals 14 residues. With V trimmed by 1 base and J by 8 bases, 4 bases remained unmatched.